This T cell receptor (beta chain) derives from a study of T cell responses to AZD1222 COVID-19 vaccine. Findings of the study overall: Spike was spanned by vaccine-associated CD4 TCRs, with dominance at 160-218 and 743-854. The number of AZD1222 recipients seropositive at baseline was only five or six. Spike-specific TCR breadth and depth both grew after two AZD1222 doses.

Germline CDR1 and CDR2: SGHTA and FQGNSA. This CDR3 spans 12 amino acids. V was clipped by 1 base and J by 8 bases, with 6 bases between them. Regarding this clone: What it recognizes is unknown.

Clones were sequenced by immunoSEQ multiplex PCR, and TCRdb holds only the in-frame ones, with some missing. The table includes 150,000 or so clones, 80% to 85% detected once. The gene calls are TRBV7-2 and TRBJ2-4; possible D gene TRBD1, 6 bases. This receptor was taken from an adult in good health. The sequenced sample was peripheral blood, obtained on day 0 of MenACWY control vaccination. CDR3 sequence: CASSLDRDIQYF. The CDR3 bases are TGTGCCAGCAGCTTAGACAGGGACATTCAGTACTTC.